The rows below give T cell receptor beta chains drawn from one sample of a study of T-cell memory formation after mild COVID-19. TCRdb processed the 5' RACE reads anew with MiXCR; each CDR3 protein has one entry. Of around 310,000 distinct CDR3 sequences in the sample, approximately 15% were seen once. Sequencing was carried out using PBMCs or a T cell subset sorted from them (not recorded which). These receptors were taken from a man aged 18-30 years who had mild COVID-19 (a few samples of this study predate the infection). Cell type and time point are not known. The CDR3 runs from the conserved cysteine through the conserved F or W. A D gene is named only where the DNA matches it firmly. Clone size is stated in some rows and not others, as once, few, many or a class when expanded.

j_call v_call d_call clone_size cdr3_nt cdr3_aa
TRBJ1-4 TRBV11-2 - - TGTGCCAGCACCCGTAGGGGTGCAACTAATGAAAAACTGTTTTTT CASTRRGATNEKLFF
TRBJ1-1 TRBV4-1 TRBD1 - TGCGCCAGCAGCCACGCTCGACAGGGGGCGAGGACTGAAGCTTTCTTT CASSHARQGARTEAFF
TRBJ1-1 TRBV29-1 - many TGCAGCGTTAACCGGATGAACACTGAAGCTTTCTTT CSVNRMNTEAFF
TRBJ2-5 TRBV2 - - TGTGCCAGCATAGGACCACAAGAGACCCAGTACTTC CASIGPQETQYF
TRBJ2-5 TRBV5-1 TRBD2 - TGCGCCAGCAGCTTGGTGGGACTAGCGGGGGGGCAAGAGACCCAGTACTTC CASSLVGLAGGQETQYF
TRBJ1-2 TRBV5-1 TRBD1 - TGCGCCAGCAGCCATTCTCGACAGGGGGCAGGAGGCTACACCTTC CASSHSRQGAGGYTF
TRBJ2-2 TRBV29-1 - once TGCAGCGTTGAAGAGGGGGCCGGCACCGGGGAGCTGTTTTTT CSVEEGAGTGELFF
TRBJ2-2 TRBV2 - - TGTGCCAGCAAGGCAGGGCCCTACACCGGGGAGCTGTTTTTT CASKAGPYTGELFF
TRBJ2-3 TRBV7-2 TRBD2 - TGTGCCAGCAGCTTACCACTCCTACTAGCGGGGGGAACAGATACGCAGTATTTT CASSLPLLLAGGTDTQYF
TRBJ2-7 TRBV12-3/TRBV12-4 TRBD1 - TGTGCCAGCAGACATCGACAGGGGTACGAGCAGTACTTC CASRHRQGYEQYF
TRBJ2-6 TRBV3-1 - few TGTGCCAGCAGCCGCCGGGGACCGAGTAGTGCTGGGGCCAACGTCCTGACTTTC CASSRRGPSSAGANVLTF
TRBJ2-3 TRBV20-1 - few TGCAGTGCTAGCCCCGATCAAAGGGATACGCAGTATTTT CSASPDQRDTQYF
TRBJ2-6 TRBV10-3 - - TGTGCCATCAGTGACCCAGGGGTTCCTGGGGCCAACGTCCTGACTTTC CAISDPGVPGANVLTF
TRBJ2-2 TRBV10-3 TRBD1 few TGTGCCATCAGTCACCCGGGACAGGGGAACACCGGGGAGCTGTTTTTT CAISHPGQGNTGELFF
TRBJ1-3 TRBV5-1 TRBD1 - TGCGCCAGCAAGACAGGGGAAAATGGAAACACCATATATTTT CASKTGENGNTIYF
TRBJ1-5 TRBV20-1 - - TGCAGTGCCTCCCGGACAGTCGAATCACGGCCCCAGCATTTT CSASRTVESRPQHF